A selection of T cell receptor beta chains follows, all from one sample in a study of tumor T cells in aggressive B-cell lymphoma. Produced via immunoSEQ multiplex PCR; TCRdb's table is partial and in-frame only. The profile shows 3,500 to 4,000 clones, around 94% of them singletons. Sequenced sample: tumor tissue. All receptors derive from an adult with diffuse large B cell lymphoma. Both conserved end residues are part of each CDR3. A D gene is named only where the DNA matches it firmly. The size entry is marked missing in some rows and otherwise reads once, few, many or a size class.

TRBJ2-7	-	TRBV19	-	CASSAGLSYEQYF	TGTGCCAGTAGTGCGGGACTCTCCTACGAGCAGTACTTC
TRBJ2-1	-	TRBV6-1	-	CASRTWEYNEQFF	TGTGCCAGCAGAACCTGGGAGTACAATGAGCAGTTCTTC
TRBJ1-2	-	TRBV7-9	-	CASSPTGGVGYTF	TGTGCCAGCAGCCCTACGGGAGGAGTAGGCTACACCTTC
TRBJ1-1	-	TRBV7-9	-	CASSPNLLQQAFF	TGTGCCAGCAGCCCTAATTTGTTACAGCAAGCTTTCTTT
TRBJ2-3	-	TRBV7-2	-	CASRATSLGTQYF	TGTGCCAGCAGGGCTACTAGTCTAGGTACGCAGTATTTT
TRBJ2-1	-	TRBV28	-	CASSLGLGVYNEQFF	TGTGCCAGCAGTTTAGGCCTAGGTGTCTACAATGAGCAGTTCTTC
TRBJ1-6	-	TRBV18	TRBD1	CASSQETGGSGSPLHF	TGTGCCAGCTCACAGGAGACAGGGGGAAGCGGTTCACCCCTCCACTTT
TRBJ2-3	once	TRBV19	-	CASKMRGTDTQYF	TGTGCCAGTAAGATGCGGGGCACAGATACGCAGTATTTT
TRBJ1-3	-	TRBV9	TRBD1	CASSAEDRGTGNTIYF	TGTGCCAGCAGCGCAGAGGACAGGGGGACTGGAAACACCATATATTTT
TRBJ1-1	-	TRBV18	TRBD1	CASSPLPWTGGPEAFF	TGTGCCAGCTCACCATTACCCTGGACAGGGGGCCCTGAAGCTTTCTTT
TRBJ2-7	once	TRBV4-1	TRBD2	CASRLGLAPGTSYEQYF	TGCGCCAGCAGACTAGGACTAGCCCCTGGGACCTCCTACGAGCAGTACTTC
TRBJ2-7	-	TRBV5-1	TRBD2	CASSVLADSYEQYF	TGCGCCAGCAGCGTCCTAGCGGACTCCTACGAGCAGTACTTC
TRBJ2-5	once	TRBV28	-	CASSFVGGASQETQYF	TGTGCCAGCAGTTTCGTCGGCGGGGCCAGTCAAGAGACCCAGTACTTC
TRBJ1-2	-	TRBV20-1	-	CSARGTHGYTF	TGCAGTGCTAGAGGAACTCATGGCTACACCTTC
TRBJ1-2	-	TRBV30	-	CAWSPDSASLGYTF	TGTGCCTGGAGCCCCGACAGCGCTTCGCTTGGCTACACCTTC
TRBJ1-4	-	TRBV28	TRBD1	CASSSNLQGGLNEKLFF	TGTGCCAGCAGTTCAAATCTCCAGGGGGGCCTTAATGAAAAACTGTTTTTT
TRBJ1-3	-	TRBV11-2	TRBD1	CASSLGQGSGNTIYF	TGTGCCAGCAGCTTAGGACAGGGATCCGGAAACACCATATATTTT
TRBJ2-5	-	TRBV25-1	-	CASSEIGIQETQYF	TGTGCCAGCAGTGAAATCGGGATCCAAGAGACCCAGTACTTC
TRBJ2-3	-	TRBV7-9	TRBD1	CASSSRGTGVTDTQYF	TGTGCCAGCAGCTCTCGAGGGACAGGGGTCACAGATACGCAGTATTTT
TRBJ1-2	-	TRBV28	-	CASSYRFNYGYTF	TGTGCCAGCAGCTACAGGTTTAACTATGGCTACACCTTC
TRBJ2-3	once	TRBV12-5	-	CASGLSPTDTQYF	TGTGCTAGTGGTTTGTCTCCGACAGATACGCAGTATTTT
TRBJ1-5	-	TRBV2	-	CASSEVISNQPQHF	TGTGCCAGCAGTGAAGTCATTAGCAATCAGCCCCAGCATTTT
TRBJ1-2	-	TRBV7-9	-	CASSPVGGTNYGYTF	TGTGCCAGCAGCCCGGTCGGGGGAACTAACTATGGCTACACCTTC
TRBJ2-5	-	TRBV19	TRBD1	CASSKGQGLETQYF	TGTGCCAGTAGTAAGGGACAGGGGTTAGAGACCCAGTACTTC
TRBJ2-1	once	TRBV7-3	TRBD1	CASSLLGGGNEQFF	TGTGCCAGCAGCTTACTAGGGGGCGGGAATGAGCAGTTCTTC
TRBJ2-7	once	TRBV6-5	TRBD1	CASRAGQGTYEQYF	TGTGCCAGCAGAGCGGGACAGGGAACCTACGAGCAGTACTTC
TRBJ2-1	-	TRBV27	-	CASRVPGYNEQFF	TGTGCCAGCCGGGTCCCGGGCTACAATGAGCAGTTCTTC
TRBJ2-1	once	TRBV29-1	TRBD2	CSVELAGALSYNEQFF	TGCAGCGTTGAGTTAGCGGGAGCGCTTTCCTACAATGAGCAGTTCTTC
TRBJ2-5	-	TRBV2	-	CASSGRGSEETQYF	TGTGCCAGCAGTGGCAGGGGTTCGGAAGAGACCCAGTACTTC
TRBJ2-5	once	TRBV15	TRBD2	CATRPVASGTLETQYF	TGTGCCACCAGGCCCGTGGCTAGCGGTACCCTAGAGACCCAGTACTTC
TRBJ2-7	-	TRBV6-1	TRBD2	CASSVMGTSSEQYF	TGTGCCAGCAGTGTAATGGGGACTAGCAGCGAGCAGTACTTC
TRBJ1-5	-	TRBV7-9	-	CASSSTPGHSASYQPQHF	TGTGCCAGCAGCTCCACCCCCGGACATTCTGCCAGCTATCAGCCCCAGCATTTT
TRBJ1-2	-	TRBV29-1	-	CSVVGAYGYTF	TGCAGCGTTGTAGGGGCTTATGGCTACACCTTC
TRBJ1-2	-	TRBV18	TRBD1	CASSMDRADYGYTF	TGTGCCAGCTCTATGGACAGGGCAGATTATGGCTACACCTTC
TRBJ1-4	-	TRBV7-9	-	CASSLGAGFEKLFF	TGTGCCAGCAGCCTGGGGGCAGGGTTTGAAAAACTGTTTTTT
TRBJ1-1	-	TRBV10-2	TRBD1	CASSLWTGGRLNTEAFF	TGCGCCAGCAGCTTATGGACAGGGGGAAGGTTGAACACTGAAGCTTTCTTT
TRBJ2-3	once	TRBV7-2	-	CASSTFGTGTDTQYF	TGTGCCAGCAGCACGTTTGGGACTGGCACAGATACGCAGTATTTT
TRBJ2-1	-	TRBV7-9	-	CASAPWEAIYNEQFF	TGTGCCAGCGCGCCATGGGAGGCAATCTACAATGAGCAGTTCTTC
TRBJ1-2	-	TRBV6-6	-	CASSYDQRNYGYTF	TGTGCCAGCAGTTACGACCAGAGGAACTATGGCTACACCTTC
TRBJ2-2	once	TRBV19	-	CASSIEGGPNTGELFF	TGTGCCAGTAGTATAGAGGGCGGGCCAAACACCGGGGAGCTGTTTTTT
TRBJ1-4	-	TRBV21-1	-	CAKQAINEKLFF	TGTGCCAAACAGGCTATTAATGAAAAACTGTTTTTT
TRBJ2-1	-	TRBV4-3	TRBD2	CASSQELAGRNEQFF	TGCGCCAGCAGCCAAGAACTAGCGGGTCGGAATGAGCAGTTCTTC
TRBJ2-3	-	TRBV28	TRBD2	CASSSYSGSGSTDTQYF	TGTGCCAGCAGTTCTTATAGCGGGAGCGGGAGCACAGATACGCAGTATTTT
TRBJ1-4	-	TRBV18	-	CASTDSFNEKLFF	TGTGCCAGCACAGACAGTTTTAATGAAAAACTGTTTTTT
TRBJ1-1	-	TRBV5-1	-	CASSFGGRGTEAFF	TGCGCCAGCAGCTTTGGGGGAAGGGGGACTGAAGCTTTCTTT
TRBJ2-7	-	TRBV10-3	-	CAISGSGQGFYEQYF	TGTGCCATCAGTGGGTCGGGTCAGGGGTTCTACGAGCAGTACTTC
TRBJ2-7	-	TRBV30	TRBD2	CAWSVAGGLYEQYF	TGTGCCTGGAGTGTAGCGGGAGGGCTCTACGAGCAGTACTTC